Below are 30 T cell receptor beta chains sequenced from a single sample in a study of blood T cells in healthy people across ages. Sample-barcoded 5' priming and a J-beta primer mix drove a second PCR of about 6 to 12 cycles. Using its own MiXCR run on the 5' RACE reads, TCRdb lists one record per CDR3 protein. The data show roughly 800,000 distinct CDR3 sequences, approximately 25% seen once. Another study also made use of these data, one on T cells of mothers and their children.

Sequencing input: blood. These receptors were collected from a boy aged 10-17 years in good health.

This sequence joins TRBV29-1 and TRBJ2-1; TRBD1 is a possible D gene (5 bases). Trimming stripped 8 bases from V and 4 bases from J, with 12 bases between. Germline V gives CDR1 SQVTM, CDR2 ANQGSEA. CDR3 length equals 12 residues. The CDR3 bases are TGCAGCACTATACAGGAGTACAATGAGCAGTTCTTC. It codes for CSTIQEYNEQFF.

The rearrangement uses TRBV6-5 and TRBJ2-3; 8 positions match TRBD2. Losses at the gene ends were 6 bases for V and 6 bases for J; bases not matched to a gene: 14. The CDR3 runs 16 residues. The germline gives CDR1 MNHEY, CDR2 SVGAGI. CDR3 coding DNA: TGTGCCAGCAGACTCGAAAGTGGACTAGCAGCTGATACGCAGTATTTT. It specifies CASRLESGLAADTQYF.

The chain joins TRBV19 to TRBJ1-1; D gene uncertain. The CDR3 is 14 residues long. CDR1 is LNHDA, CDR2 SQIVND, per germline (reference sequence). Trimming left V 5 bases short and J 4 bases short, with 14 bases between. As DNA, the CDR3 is TGTGCCAGTAGTCCCGAGAGGGAAATCACTGAAGCTTTCTTT. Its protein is CASSPEREITEAFF.

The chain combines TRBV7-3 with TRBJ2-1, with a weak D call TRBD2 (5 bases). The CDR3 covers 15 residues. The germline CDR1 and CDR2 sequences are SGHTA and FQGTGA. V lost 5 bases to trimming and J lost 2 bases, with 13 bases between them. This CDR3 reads CASSLLASTYNEQFF. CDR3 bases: TGTGCCAGCAGCCTCCTAGCCAGTACCTACAATGAGCAGTTCTTC.

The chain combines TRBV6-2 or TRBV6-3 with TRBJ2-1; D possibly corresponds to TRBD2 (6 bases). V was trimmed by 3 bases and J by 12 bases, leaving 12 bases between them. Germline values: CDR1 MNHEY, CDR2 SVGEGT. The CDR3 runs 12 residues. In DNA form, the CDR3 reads TGTGCCAGCAGTTATGGTCTCGGGGGGCAGTTCTTC. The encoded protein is CASSYGLGGQFF.

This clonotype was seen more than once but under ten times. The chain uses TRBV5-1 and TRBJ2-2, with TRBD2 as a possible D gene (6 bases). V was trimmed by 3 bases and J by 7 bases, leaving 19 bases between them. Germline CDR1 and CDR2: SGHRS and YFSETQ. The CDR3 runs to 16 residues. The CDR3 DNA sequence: TGCGCCAGCAGCTCGATCGCGGGAAAGAGGGGCGGGGAGCTGTTTTTT. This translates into CASSSIAGKRGGELFF.

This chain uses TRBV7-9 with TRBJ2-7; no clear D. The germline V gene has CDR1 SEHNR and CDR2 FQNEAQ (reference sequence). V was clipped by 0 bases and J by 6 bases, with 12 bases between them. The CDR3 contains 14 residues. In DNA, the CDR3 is TGTGCCAGCAGCTTAGCCCCATTGTCGGGCGAGCAGTACTTC. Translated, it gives CASSLAPLSGEQYF.

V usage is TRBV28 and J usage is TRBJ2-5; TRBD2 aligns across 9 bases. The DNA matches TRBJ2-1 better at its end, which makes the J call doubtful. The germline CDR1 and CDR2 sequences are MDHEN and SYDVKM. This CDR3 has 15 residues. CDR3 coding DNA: TGTGCCAGCAGTCTACTAGCGGGCTTGGACAATGAGCAGTTCTTC. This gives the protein CASSLLAGLDNEQFF.

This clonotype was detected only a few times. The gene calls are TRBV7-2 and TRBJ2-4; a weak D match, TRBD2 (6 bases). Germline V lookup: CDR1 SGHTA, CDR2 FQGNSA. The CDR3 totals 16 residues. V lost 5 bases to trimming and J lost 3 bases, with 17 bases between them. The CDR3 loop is CASSPTTSSGKNIQYF. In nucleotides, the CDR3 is TGTGCCAGCAGCCCAACGACTAGTTCGGGCAAAAACATTCAGTACTTC.

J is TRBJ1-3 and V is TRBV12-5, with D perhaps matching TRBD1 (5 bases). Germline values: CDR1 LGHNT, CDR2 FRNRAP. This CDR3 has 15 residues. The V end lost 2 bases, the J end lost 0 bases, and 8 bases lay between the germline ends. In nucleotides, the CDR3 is TGTGCTAGTGGTTTGTACAGGATCTCTGGAAACACCATATATTTT. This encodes CASGLYRISGNTIYF.

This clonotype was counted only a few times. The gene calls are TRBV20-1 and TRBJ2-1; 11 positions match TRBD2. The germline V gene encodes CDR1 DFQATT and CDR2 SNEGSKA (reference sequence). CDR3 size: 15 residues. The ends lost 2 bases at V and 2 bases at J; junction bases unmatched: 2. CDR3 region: CSARKGLAAYNEQFF. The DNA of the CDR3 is TGCAGTGCTAGAAAGGGACTAGCGGCCTACAATGAGCAGTTCTTC.

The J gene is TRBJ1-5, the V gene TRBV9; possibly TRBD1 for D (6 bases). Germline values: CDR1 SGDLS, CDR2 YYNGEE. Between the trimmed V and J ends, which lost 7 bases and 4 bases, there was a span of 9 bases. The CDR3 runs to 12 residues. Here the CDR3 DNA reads TGTGCCAGCGGGGACAATAATCAGCCCCAGCATTTT. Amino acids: CASGDNNQPQHF.

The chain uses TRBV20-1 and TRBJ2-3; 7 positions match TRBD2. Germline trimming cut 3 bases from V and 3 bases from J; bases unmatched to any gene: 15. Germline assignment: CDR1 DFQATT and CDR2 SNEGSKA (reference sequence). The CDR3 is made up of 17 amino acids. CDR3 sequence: CSASLLLSSGYTDTQYF. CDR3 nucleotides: TGCAGTGCTAGCCTCCTCCTATCTAGCGGATATACAGATACGCAGTATTTT.

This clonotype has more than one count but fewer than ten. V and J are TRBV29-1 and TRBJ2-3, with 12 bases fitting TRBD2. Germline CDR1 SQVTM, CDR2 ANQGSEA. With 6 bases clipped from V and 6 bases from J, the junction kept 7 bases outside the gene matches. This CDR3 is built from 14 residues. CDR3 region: CSVTTSGRSDTQYF. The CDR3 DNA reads TGCAGCGTAACGACTAGCGGGAGATCGGATACGCAGTATTTT.

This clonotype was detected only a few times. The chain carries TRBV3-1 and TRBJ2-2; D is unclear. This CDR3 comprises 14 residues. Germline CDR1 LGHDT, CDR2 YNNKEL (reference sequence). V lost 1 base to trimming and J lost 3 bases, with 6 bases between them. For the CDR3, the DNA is TGTGCCAGCAGCCAAGGAATAGACACCGGGGAGCTGTTTTTT. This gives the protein CASSQGIDTGELFF.

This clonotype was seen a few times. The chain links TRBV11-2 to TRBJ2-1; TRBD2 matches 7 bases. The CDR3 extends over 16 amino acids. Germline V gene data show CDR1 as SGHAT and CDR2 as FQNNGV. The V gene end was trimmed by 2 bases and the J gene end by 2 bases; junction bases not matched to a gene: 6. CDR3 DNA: TGTGCCAGCAGCTTACGAAGTCTAGCGGCCTACAATGAGCAGTTCTTC. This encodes CASSLRSLAAYNEQFF.

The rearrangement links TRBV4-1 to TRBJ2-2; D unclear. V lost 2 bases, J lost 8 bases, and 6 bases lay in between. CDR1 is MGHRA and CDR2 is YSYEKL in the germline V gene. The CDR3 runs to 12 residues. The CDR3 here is CASSQPPGELFF. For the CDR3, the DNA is TGCGCCAGCAGCCAACCACCGGGGGAGCTGTTTTTT.

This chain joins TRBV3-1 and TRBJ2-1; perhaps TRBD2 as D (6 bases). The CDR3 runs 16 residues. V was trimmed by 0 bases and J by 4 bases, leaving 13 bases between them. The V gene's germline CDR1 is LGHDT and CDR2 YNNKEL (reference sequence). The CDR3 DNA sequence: TGTGCCAGCAGCCAAGACCTAGGCGGGGATTACAATGAGCAGTTCTTC. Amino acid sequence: CASSQDLGGDYNEQFF.

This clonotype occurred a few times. The CDR3 region has the DNA TGTGCCATCAGGGAGGAAGACGGCGAGCAGTACTTC. As protein: CAIREEDGEQYF. The chain employs TRBV10-3 and TRBJ2-7, with D perhaps matching TRBD2 (5 bases). The germline CDR1 and CDR2 sequences are ENHRY and SYGVKD. Trimming left V 6 bases short and J 6 bases short, with 12 bases between. The CDR3 is 12 residues long.

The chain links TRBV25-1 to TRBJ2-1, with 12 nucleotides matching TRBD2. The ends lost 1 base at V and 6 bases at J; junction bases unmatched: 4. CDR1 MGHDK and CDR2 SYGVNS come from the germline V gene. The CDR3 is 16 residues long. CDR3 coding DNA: TGTGCCAGCAGTGAATTCCAACTAGCGGGAGGCAATGAGCAGTTCTTC. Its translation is CASSEFQLAGGNEQFF.

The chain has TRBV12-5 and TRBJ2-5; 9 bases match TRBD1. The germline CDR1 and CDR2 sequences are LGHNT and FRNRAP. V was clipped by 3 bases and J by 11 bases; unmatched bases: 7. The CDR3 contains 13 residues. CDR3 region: CASGLGTGREQYF. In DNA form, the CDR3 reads TGTGCTAGTGGTTTAGGGACAGGGCGGGAGCAGTACTTC.

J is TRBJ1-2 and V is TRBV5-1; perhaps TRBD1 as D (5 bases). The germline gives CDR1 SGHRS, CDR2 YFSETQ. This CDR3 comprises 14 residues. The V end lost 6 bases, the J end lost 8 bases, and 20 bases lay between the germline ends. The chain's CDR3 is CASKEGPSTRGYTF. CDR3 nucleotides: TGCGCCAGCAAAGAGGGACCCTCAACCCGCGGCTACACCTTC.

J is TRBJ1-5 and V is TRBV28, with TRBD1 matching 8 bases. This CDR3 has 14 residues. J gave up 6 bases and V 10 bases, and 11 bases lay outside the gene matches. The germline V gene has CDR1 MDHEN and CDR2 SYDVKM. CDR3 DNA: TGTGCCATAACCGGACAGGGCTGGGGTCAGCCCCAGCATTTT. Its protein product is CAITGQGWGQPQHF.

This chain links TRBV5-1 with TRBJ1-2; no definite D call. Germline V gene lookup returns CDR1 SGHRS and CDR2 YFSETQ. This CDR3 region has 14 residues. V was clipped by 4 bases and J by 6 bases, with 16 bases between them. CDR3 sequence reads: CASSRLEAAHGYTF. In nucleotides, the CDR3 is TGCGCCAGCAGCCGACTTGAGGCGGCTCATGGCTACACCTTC.

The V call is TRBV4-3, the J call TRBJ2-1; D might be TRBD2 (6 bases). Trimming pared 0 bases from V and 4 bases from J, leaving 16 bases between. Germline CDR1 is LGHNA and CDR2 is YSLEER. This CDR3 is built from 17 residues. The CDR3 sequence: CASSQESRGTIYNEQFF. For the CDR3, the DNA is TGCGCCAGCAGCCAAGAGTCCCGGGGGACGATATACAATGAGCAGTTCTTC.

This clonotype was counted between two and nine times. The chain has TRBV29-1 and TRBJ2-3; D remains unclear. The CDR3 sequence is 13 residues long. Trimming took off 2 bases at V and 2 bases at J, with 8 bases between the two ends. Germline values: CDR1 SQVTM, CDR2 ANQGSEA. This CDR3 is CSVELRYTDTQYF. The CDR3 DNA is TGCAGCGTTGAATTACGTTACACAGATACGCAGTATTTT.

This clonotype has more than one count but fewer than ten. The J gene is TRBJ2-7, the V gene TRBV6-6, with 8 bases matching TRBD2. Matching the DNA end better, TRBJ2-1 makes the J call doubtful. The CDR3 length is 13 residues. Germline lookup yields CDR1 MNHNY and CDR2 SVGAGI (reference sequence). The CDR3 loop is CASSDGGGDEQFF. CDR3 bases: TGTGCCAGCTCCGACGGGGGGGGCGATGAGCAGTTCTTC.

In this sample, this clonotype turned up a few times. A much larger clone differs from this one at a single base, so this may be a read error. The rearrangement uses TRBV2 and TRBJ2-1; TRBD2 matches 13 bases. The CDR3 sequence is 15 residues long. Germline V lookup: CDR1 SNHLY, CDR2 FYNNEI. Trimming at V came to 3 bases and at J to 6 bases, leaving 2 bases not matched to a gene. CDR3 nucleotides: TGTGCCAGCAGTGACAGGACTAGCGGGAGCAATGAGCAGTTCTTC. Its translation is CASSDRTSGSNEQFF.

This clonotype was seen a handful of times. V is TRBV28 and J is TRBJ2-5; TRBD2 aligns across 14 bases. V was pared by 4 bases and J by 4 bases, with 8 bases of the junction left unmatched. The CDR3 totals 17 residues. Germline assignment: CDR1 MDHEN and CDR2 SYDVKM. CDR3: CASSSYTGLAGAETQYF. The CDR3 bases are TGTGCCAGCAGTTCCTACACGGGACTAGCGGGAGCAGAGACCCAGTACTTC.

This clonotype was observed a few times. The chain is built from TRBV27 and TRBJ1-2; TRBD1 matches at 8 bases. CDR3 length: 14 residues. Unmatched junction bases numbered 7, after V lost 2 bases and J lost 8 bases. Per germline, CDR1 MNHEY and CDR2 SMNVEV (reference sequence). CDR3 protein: CASSLGQGTGGYTF. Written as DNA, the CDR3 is TGTGCCAGCAGTTTAGGACAGGGTACTGGAGGCTACACCTTC.